This T cell receptor (beta chain) was obtained from a study of T cell repertoires in cytomegalovirus infection. Study information: Recently identified HLA-C-restricted and well-studied HLA-B-restricted CMV epitopes were used. TCR beta signatures that were public indicated CMV infection and matching HLA type. Study-wide points: Dominating the ex vivo response were HLA-C-restricted CMV-specific TCR beta clonotypes. CMV carriers having the relevant HLA were flagged by cumulative public TCR beta family frequency.

As for this clonotype: What it recognizes is unknown.

The CDR3 is made up of 15 amino acids. Losses at the gene ends were 7 bases for V and 2 bases for J; bases not matched to a gene: 5. The germline CDR1 and CDR2 sequences are KGHDR and SFDVKD. Each CDR3 protein gets one entry after TCRdb re-called the reads with MiXCR. In the table there are approximately 1,000,000 distinct CDR3 sequences, 25% to 40% of which are singletons. The receptor's source is a human donor in good health (CMV status not recorded). Some clones in this sample may be carry-over from other donors' samples. V and J are TRBV24-1 and TRBJ2-1; 9 bases are a match to TRBD1. The sample in question was cultured CD8+ T cells from PBMCs, obtained from culture after CMV antigen stimulation. The CDR3 loop is CATSSRDRAYNEQFF. CDR3 bases: TGTGCCACCAGCTCCCGGGACAGGGCCTACAATGAGCAGTTCTTC.